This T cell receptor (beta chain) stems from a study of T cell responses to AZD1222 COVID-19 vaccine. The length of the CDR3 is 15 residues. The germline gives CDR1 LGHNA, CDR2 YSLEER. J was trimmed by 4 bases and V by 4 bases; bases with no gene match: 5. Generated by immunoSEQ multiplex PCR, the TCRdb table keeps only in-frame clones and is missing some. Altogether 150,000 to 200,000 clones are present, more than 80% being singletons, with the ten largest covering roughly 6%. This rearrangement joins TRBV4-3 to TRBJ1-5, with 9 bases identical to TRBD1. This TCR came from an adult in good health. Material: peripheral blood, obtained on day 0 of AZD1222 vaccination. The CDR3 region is CASSPGQGMNQPQHF. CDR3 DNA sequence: TGCGCCAGCAGCCCCGGACAGGGGATGAATCAGCCCCAGCATTTT.